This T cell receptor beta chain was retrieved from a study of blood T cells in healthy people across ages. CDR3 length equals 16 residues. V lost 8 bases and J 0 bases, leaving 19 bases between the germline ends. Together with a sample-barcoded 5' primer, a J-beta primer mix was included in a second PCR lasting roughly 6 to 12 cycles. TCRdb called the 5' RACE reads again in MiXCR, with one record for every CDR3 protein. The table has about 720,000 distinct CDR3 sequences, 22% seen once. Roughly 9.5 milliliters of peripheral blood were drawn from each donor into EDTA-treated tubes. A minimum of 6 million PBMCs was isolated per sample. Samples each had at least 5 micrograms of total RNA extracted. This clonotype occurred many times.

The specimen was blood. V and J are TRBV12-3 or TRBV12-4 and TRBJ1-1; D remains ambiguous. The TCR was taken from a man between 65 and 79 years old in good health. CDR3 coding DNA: TGTGCCAGCTTGACTCTTGGTTCATACCTGAACACTGAAGCTTTCTTT. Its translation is CASLTLGSYLNTEAFF.